This T cell receptor (beta chain) was observed in a study of T cell clones after liver transplantation. Judged by abundance, this clone is medium-sized (0.01 to 0.1%). Its specificity is unknown. Alloreactive TCRbeta sequences came from sequencing proliferating CFSE-low cells in the MLR. Sequencing was performed with immunoSEQ multiplex PCR; in TCRdb, only in-frame clones are kept and a portion is missing. The sample lists over 950 clones, approximately 44% seen once, with approximately 20% in the top ten. Germline CDR1 and CDR2: KGHSY and FQNENV. This CDR3 region has 15 residues. Losses at the gene ends were 5 bases for V and 8 bases for J; bases not matched to a gene: 6.

The material sequenced was CD4+ T cells from cultured PBMCs. V and J are TRBV16 and TRBJ1-4, with 12 bases that match TRBD1. The source of this sequence is a human patient who received a liver transplant. These T cells may partly come from the graft donor. CDR3 residues: CASSGTGTGGEKLFF. The CDR3 DNA reads as TGTGCCAGCAGCGGCACCGGGACAGGGGGCGAAAAACTGTTTTTT.